The 12 T cell receptor beta chains listed next were all sequenced from one sample in a study of spatial heterogeneity in lung cancer. TCRdb itself ran the 5' RACE reads through MiXCR, one entry per CDR3 protein. Among about 38,000 distinct CDR3 sequences listed, 5% to 6.5% were seen once. Time point in this sample: sample taken at primary tumor resection. The source material was PBMCs, sampled at surgery. These receptors were collected from a female donor with early-stage non-small cell lung cancer.

At least ten counts were recorded for this clonotype. The chain is built from TRBV7-9 and TRBJ2-1; 8 bases map to TRBD2. Losses at the gene ends were 8 bases for V and 5 bases for J; bases not matched to a gene: 20. The germline V gene has CDR1 SEHNR and CDR2 FQNEAQ (reference sequence). The CDR3 runs to 18 residues. The CDR3, as DNA: TGTGCCAGCCTGAGAGGTCGGCTAGCGGGTACCCAAGACAATGAGCAGTTCTTC. Translated, it gives CASLRGRLAGTQDNEQFF.

This clonotype was found a few times. The chain links TRBV2 to TRBJ2-3; 9 bases agree with TRBD1. CDR1 is SNHLY and CDR2 is FYNNEI in the germline V gene. This CDR3 comprises 16 residues. With 5 bases clipped from V and 1 base from J, the junction kept 7 bases outside the gene matches. This CDR3 is CASSYRQGVRTDTQYF. The CDR3 DNA reads as TGTGCCAGCAGTTACCGACAGGGGGTTCGCACAGATACGCAGTATTTT. Drawing the rest from reference TRBV2 and TRBJ2-3, the complete variable domain is EPEVTQTPSHQVTQMGQEVILRCVPISNHLYFYWYRQILGQKVEFLVSFYNNEISEKSEIFDDQFSVERPDGSNFTLKIRSTKLEDSAMYFCASSYRQGVRTDTQYFGPGTRLTVL.

V is TRBV20-1 and J is TRBJ1-1; 9 bases are shared with TRBD1. The germline V gene encodes CDR1 DFQATT and CDR2 SNEGSKA (reference sequence). V gave up 0 bases and J gave up 4 bases; unmatched junction bases: 6. The CDR3 extends over 15 amino acids. Here the CDR3 reads CSARDLRQGVTEAFF. The CDR3 nucleotides are TGCAGTGCTAGAGATTTGAGACAGGGGGTCACTGAAGCTTTCTTT.

This clonotype was seen at least ten times. The CDR3 sequence: CASSLGLAGGPFRNTQYF. The CDR3 DNA sequence: TGTGCCAGCAGCTTAGGGCTAGCGGGGGGGCCGTTCAGGAATACGCAGTATTTT. The chain employs TRBV7-2 and TRBJ2-3, with 12 bases lining up with TRBD2. The CDR3 spans 18 residues. Germline CDR1 reads SGHTA; CDR2 reads FQGNSA. With 1 base clipped from V and 7 bases from J, the junction kept 12 bases outside the gene matches.

V usage is TRBV11-3 and J usage is TRBJ2-7, with 7 bases aligning to TRBD2. The CDR3 contains 13 residues. With V trimmed by 5 bases and J by 2 bases, 3 bases remained unmatched. Germline assignment: CDR1 SGHNT and CDR2 YENEEA. CDR3 sequence: CASSDGGTYEQYF. The CDR3 region has the DNA TGTGCCAGCAGCGACGGGGGGACCTACGAGCAGTACTTC.

This clonotype was detected ten times or more. The CDR3: CSARQAGTEAFF. As DNA, the CDR3 is TGCAGTGCCAGACAGGCGGGCACTGAAGCTTTCTTT. The chain couples TRBV20-1 to TRBJ1-1, with a tentative D call TRBD1 (6 bases). Trimming pared 6 bases from V and 4 bases from J, leaving 12 bases between. The CDR3 consists of 12 residues. CDR1 is DFQATT and CDR2 is SNEGSKA in the germline V gene (reference sequence).

This clonotype was seen at least ten times. The chain combines TRBV21-1 with TRBJ1-5. TRBV21-1 is labeled a pseudogene. This CDR3 is 15 amino acids long. The CDR3 sequence is CASPQTMLGNQPQHF. In nucleotides, the CDR3 is TGTGCCAGCCCCCAGACTATGTTGGGCAATCAGCCCCAGCATTTT.

This clonotype qualifies as medium-sized. The V call is TRBV29-1, the J call TRBJ2-5; D unclear. The CDR3 has 13 residues. The germline CDR1 and CDR2 sequences are SQVTM and ANQGSEA. Between the trimmed V and J ends, which lost 7 bases and 5 bases, there was a span of 17 bases. The CDR3, as DNA: TGCAGCGCCGCGGACCGAGTCGGGGAGACCCAGTACTTC. It yields the protein CSAADRVGETQYF.

DNA for the CDR3: TGTGCCTGGGCGTGGGCTAGCGGGGGATACTACAATGAGCAGTTCTTC. This codes for CAWAWASGGYYNEQFF. The J gene is TRBJ2-1, the V gene TRBV30; 10 bases agree with TRBD2. Germline values: CDR1 GTSNPN, CDR2 SVGIG (reference sequence). V lost 5 bases to trimming and J lost 3 bases; unmatched junction nucleotides: 10. The CDR3 totals 16 residues.

This clonotype was detected a few times. V is TRBV3-1 and J is TRBJ1-6; TRBD1 is a possible D gene (5 bases). The CDR3 runs to 16 residues. Trimming took 4 bases from V and 0 from J, leaving 10 bases between them. Germline values: CDR1 LGHDT, CDR2 YNNKEL (reference sequence). This CDR3 reads CASSRQKASYNSPLHF. CDR3 sequence (DNA): TGTGCCAGCAGCCGACAGAAGGCCTCCTATAATTCACCCCTCCACTTT.

This clonotype showed up many times. The V call is TRBV6-5, the J call TRBJ2-3, with TRBD2 matching over 9 bases. From germline, CDR1 is MNHEY and CDR2 SVGAGI. J was trimmed by 4 bases and V by 5 bases; bases with no gene match: 7. The CDR3 has 15 amino acids. CDR3 amino acids: CASSPLAGGSDTQYF. For the CDR3, the DNA is TGTGCCAGCAGTCCCTTGGCGGGGGGGTCAGATACGCAGTATTTT.

There are many counts of this clonotype. The chain uses TRBV2 and TRBJ2-7; 9 bases match TRBD1. The length of the CDR3 is 14 residues. V gave up 5 bases and J gave up 3 bases; unmatched junction bases: 5. The V gene's germline CDR1 is SNHLY and CDR2 FYNNEI. The CDR3 here is CASSPGTGRYEQYF. In DNA form, the CDR3 reads TGTGCCAGCAGTCCCGGGACAGGGCGCTACGAGCAGTACTTC. The full variable domain, its missing parts supplied by reference TRBV2 and TRBJ2-7, is EPEVTQTPSHQVTQMGQEVILRCVPISNHLYFYWYRQILGQKVEFLVSFYNNEISEKSEIFDDQFSVERPDGSNFTLKIRSTKLEDSAMYFCASSPGTGRYEQYFGPGTRLTVT.